This T cell receptor beta chain came from a study of regulatory T cells in long-lasting Graves disease. Germline CDR1 reads MNHEY; CDR2 reads SMNVEV (reference sequence). This CDR3 comprises 13 residues. V lost 10 bases, J lost 2 bases, and 5 bases stayed unmatched. The time point was: newly diagnosed GD, antithyroid drugs for less than 3 months. RNA from PBMCs was the source of the TCR library. Patients came from an endocrinology department in Xi'an, China. This clonotype was counted many times. With iRepertoire HTBI primers and Arm-PCR of CDR3 regions, TCR beta libraries were built. Via MiXCR, TCRdb re-called the multiplex PCR reads, giving one row per CDR3 protein. This sample has 300,000 to 400,000 distinct CDR3 sequences, with over 15% found just once. A further study also used this sample, focusing on T cells in Graves' hyperthyroidism and ophthalmopathy.

The V and J genes are TRBV27 and TRBJ2-3, with 8 bases matching TRBD1. This TCR came from a man in his forties with Graves disease. The starting material was peripheral blood mononuclear cells (PBMCs), obtained at new diagnosis, from a patient treated with antithyroid drugs. The CDR3 DNA is TGTGCCACCAAGGACAGGGCCACAGATACGCAGTATTTT. Amino acids: CATKDRATDTQYF.